This T cell receptor beta chain was sequenced in a study of T cells after yellow fever vaccination. Study context: SMART-Seq v4 Ultra Low Input handled preparation of low-cell-number fractions. Study conclusions and caveats: Subsequent to the booster, the majority of primary-vaccination clones reappeared (roughly 96% CD4, 88% CD8). Abundant contaminating clonotypes from the bulk population could appear in FACS-sorted repertoires.

TCRdb re-called the 5' RACE reads with MiXCR, one entry per CDR3 protein. The sample lists some 260,000 distinct CDR3 sequences, 5.2% occurring once. Between the trimmed V and J ends, which lost 0 bases and 3 bases, there was a span of 14 bases. The length of the CDR3 is 16 residues. Per germline, CDR1 MNHEY and CDR2 SVGAGI. The table lists this clonotype with many counts. What it recognizes is unknown. Specimen: CD4+ T cells sorted from PBMCs, collected on the day of the yellow fever booster vaccination. This clonotype was sampled from a man younger than 30 who received the YFV17D yellow fever vaccine. The chain recombines TRBV6-5 with TRBJ1-1; D possibly corresponds to TRBD1 (6 bases). CDR3 DNA: TGTGCCAGCAGTTACTCAAAGGGGGGGGCCCACACTGAAGCTTTCTTT. It is translated as CASSYSKGGAHTEAFF.